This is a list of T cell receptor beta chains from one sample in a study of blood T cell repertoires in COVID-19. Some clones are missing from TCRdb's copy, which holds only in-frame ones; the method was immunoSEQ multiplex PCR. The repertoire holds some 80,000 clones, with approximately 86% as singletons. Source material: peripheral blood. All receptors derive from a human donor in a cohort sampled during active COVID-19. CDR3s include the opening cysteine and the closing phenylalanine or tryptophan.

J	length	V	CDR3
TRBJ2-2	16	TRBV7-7	CASSRGASTNTGELFF
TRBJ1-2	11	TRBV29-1	CSAVGDYGYTF
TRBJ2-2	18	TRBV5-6	CASSFSGLARANTGELFF
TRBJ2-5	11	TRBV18	CASSPRETQYF
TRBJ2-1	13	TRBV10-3	CAIMRTGPNEQFF
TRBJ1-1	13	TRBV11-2	CASSDLREGGDTF
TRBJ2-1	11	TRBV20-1	CSARDGRILFF
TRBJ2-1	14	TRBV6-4	CASSDSRSDNEQFF
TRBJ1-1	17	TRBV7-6	CASSLVGGLEKNTEAFF
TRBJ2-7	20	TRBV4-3	CASSQDYKGTSGGSSYEQYF
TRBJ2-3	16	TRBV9	CASSGLQGTSTDTQYF
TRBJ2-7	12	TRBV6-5	CASSRDTYEQYF
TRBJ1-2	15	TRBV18	CASSPTPTGSYGYTF
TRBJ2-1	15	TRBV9	CASSLRGGPFNEQFF
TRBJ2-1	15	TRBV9	CASSVATGGTHEQFF
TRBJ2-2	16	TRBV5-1	CASSATSGGNTGELFF
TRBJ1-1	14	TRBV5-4	CASSLPRGNTEAFF
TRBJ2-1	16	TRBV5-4	CASSTGGTSGNNEQFF
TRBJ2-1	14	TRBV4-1	CASALADQYNEQFF
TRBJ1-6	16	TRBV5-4	CASSLTGQGLGSPLHF
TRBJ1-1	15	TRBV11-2	CASSPVSRGRTEAFF
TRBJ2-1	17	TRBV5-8	CASSLRQGAISYNEQFF
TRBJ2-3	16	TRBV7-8	CASSSARGPSTDTQYF
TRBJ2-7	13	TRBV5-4	CASSLAGDGEQYF
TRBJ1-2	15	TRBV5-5	CASSLLAGSNYGYTF
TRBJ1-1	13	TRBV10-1	CASSEQQNTEAFF
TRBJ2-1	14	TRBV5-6	CASSLPSAYNEQFF
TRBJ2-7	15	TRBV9	CASGRLAGGSDEQYF
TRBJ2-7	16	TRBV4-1	CASSQDRAQGAYEQYF
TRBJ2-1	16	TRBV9	CASSVPLAGGHNEQFF
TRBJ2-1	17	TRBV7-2	CASSLIRDSFSYNEQFF
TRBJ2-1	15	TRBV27	CASSLGGGIYNEQFF
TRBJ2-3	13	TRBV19	CASKFQSTDTQYF
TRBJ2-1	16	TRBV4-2	CASSPIGLAGDNEQFF
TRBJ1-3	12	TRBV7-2	CASSLVPYTIYF
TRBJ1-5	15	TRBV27	CASSLSTGSNQPQHF
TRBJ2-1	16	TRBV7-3	CASSRTSGGSYNEQFF
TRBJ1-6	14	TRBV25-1	CASRQTGRNSPLHF
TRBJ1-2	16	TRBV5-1	CASSPRQGALTYGYTF
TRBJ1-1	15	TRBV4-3	CASRKGGGMNTEAFF